The 22 T cell receptor beta chains presented below share a single source sample, sequenced in a study of vaccination effects on CD4 cells after COVID-19. Their recognized antigens are unknown. Viral peptide pools were used in the ViraFEST assay to expand antigen-specific CD4+ T cells, and sequencing came afterward. Isolation of CD4+ T cells took place after about nine days of culture. Prior SARS-CoV-2 infection was absent in the vaccine recipients, as shown by negative nucleocapsid antibodies. Produced via immunoSEQ multiplex PCR; TCRdb's table is partial and in-frame only. The repertoire consists of more than 40,000 clones, with around three quarters occurring once and the leading ten covering 9.5% to 14%. The sequencing used CD4+ T cells from PBMCs cultured with SARS-CoV-2 spike peptides, collected before COVID-19 vaccination. These receptors all stem from a human donor who received a COVID-19 vaccine.

The chain joins TRBV5-1 to TRBJ1-1, with 9 bases aligning to TRBD1. The germline gives CDR1 SGHRS, CDR2 YFSETQ. The CDR3 totals 16 residues. V was clipped by 2 bases and J by 6 bases; unmatched bases: 11. Written as DNA, the CDR3 is TGCGCCAGCAGCTTAGCTACAGGGGGCAGTAGGGCTGAAGCTTTCTTT. Translated, it gives CASSLATGGSRAEAFF.

The chain carries TRBV5-1 and TRBJ2-5; 7 bases line up with TRBD1. The CDR3 has 13 amino acids. Per the germline V gene, CDR1 is SGHRS and CDR2 is YFSETQ. V was pared by 4 bases and J by 4 bases, with 4 bases of the junction left unmatched. The CDR3 DNA reads as TGCGCCAGCAGCGTGACAGGGCCAGAGACCCAGTACTTC. This codes for CASSVTGPETQYF.

This clone has more than one count but fewer than ten. The chain has TRBV6-2 or TRBV6-3 and TRBJ2-2; 14 bases agree with TRBD2. CDR3 size: 20 residues. Germline V CDR1 and CDR2: MNHEY, SVGEGT. Trimming at V came to 5 bases and at J to 1 base, leaving 12 bases not matched to a gene. In DNA form, the CDR3 reads TGTGCCAGCAGTGCGTATGAGCCGGGACTAGCGGGGGAGAACACCGGGGAGCTGTTTTTT. Protein sequence: CASSAYEPGLAGENTGELFF.

Notes on this clone: The germline gene is not matched at one end of the junction; a read error may be the cause. CDR3 amino acids: CATSDPRGPYYEQFF. In DNA form, the CDR3 reads TGTGCCACCAGTGACCCCAGGGGACCCTACTATGAGCAGTTCTTC. The chain recombines TRBV24-1 with TRBJ2-1, with D maybe TRBD1 (6 bases). The CDR3 contains 15 residues. Germline CDR1 is KGHDR and CDR2 is SFDVKD.

The chain is built from TRBV5-5 and TRBJ2-7, with 7 nucleotides matching TRBD2. There are 14 residues in the CDR3. The germline CDR1 and CDR2 sequences are SGHKS and YYEKEE (reference sequence). The ends lost 2 bases at V and 4 bases at J; junction bases unmatched: 6. CDR3 DNA sequence: TGTGCCAGCAGCTTAGTAGCGGGTGCTTACGAGCAGTACGTC. Protein product: CASSLVAGAYEQYV.

V and J are TRBV7-8 and TRBJ2-2; D is uncertain. V lost 5 bases, J lost 7 bases, and 11 bases lay in between. CDR1 is SGHVS, CDR2 FQNEAQ, per germline. The CDR3 totals 13 residues. The CDR3 nucleotides are TGTGCCAGCAGCAACACAAGGGACGGGGAGCTGTTTTTT. It encodes CASSNTRDGELFF.

This clone was counted once. This chain links TRBV10-3 with TRBJ1-1; TRBD1 aligns across 7 bases. CDR3 length: 15 amino acids. Losses at the gene ends were 10 bases for V and 1 base for J; bases not matched to a gene: 12. Germline assignment: CDR1 ENHRY and CDR2 SYGVKD. This CDR3 is CATNRQGRGNTEAFF. The CDR3 region has the DNA TGTGCCACCAACAGACAGGGCCGAGGGAACACTGAAGCTTTCTTT.

The CDR3 DNA is TGTGCCAGCAGTTCTCCTCGGACAGGGGGCACCGAGCAGTACGTC. Its protein product is CASSSPRTGGTEQYV. This chain joins TRBV5-4 and TRBJ2-7; TRBD1 aligns across 11 bases. CDR1 and CDR2 (germline): SGHNT, YYREEE (reference sequence). The CDR3 spans 15 residues. Losses at the gene ends were 5 bases for V and 6 bases for J; bases not matched to a gene: 10.

V gene TRBV7-6 combines with J gene TRBJ2-2, with 11 bases lining up with TRBD2. Per the germline V gene, CDR1 is SGHVS and CDR2 is FNYEAQ. The CDR3 has 19 amino acids. V trimming: 5 bases; J trimming: 7 bases; junction bases outside the gene matches: 18. DNA of the CDR3: TGTGCCAGCAGCACCCCCCCCGGGGTAGCGGGGGGGCGGCGCGGGGAGCTGTTTTTT. Its protein is CASSTPPGVAGGRRGELFF.

The CDR3 nucleotides read TGTGCCAGCAGCGTAGCTGGGCAGGGGGCTGGCTACACCTTC. Amino acids: CASSVAGQGAGYTF. V usage is TRBV9 and J usage is TRBJ1-2; 8 nucleotides align to TRBD1. V dropped 0 bases and J dropped 7; count of bases not matched to a gene: 5. CDR1 and CDR2 (germline): SGDLS, YYNGEE. The CDR3 is 14 amino acids.

J is TRBJ1-1 and V is TRBV18; tentative D call: TRBD1 (5 bases). The CDR3 sequence is 13 residues long. The V end was cut by 6 bases, the J end by 1 base, with 9 bases between. Germline CDR1 and CDR2: KGHSH and LQKENI. This CDR3 is CASSITGNTEAFF. For the CDR3, the DNA is TGTGCCAGCTCCATAACAGGGAACACTGAAGCTTTCTTT. Full variable domain (remainder filled in from reference TRBV18 and TRBJ1-1): NAGVMQNPRHLVRRRGQEARLRCSPMKGHSHVYWYRQLPEEGLKFMVYLQKENIIDESGMPKERFSAEFPKEGPSILRIQQVVRGDSAAYFCASSITGNTEAFFGQGTRLTVV.

On this clone itself: At one of its ends the junction is not consistent with the germline gene, which may arise from a read error. The J gene is TRBJ2-2, the V gene TRBV28, with a weak D call TRBD2 (5 bases). CDR3 length: 12 amino acids. In germline, CDR1 is MDHEN, CDR2 SYDVKM. CDR3 sequence (DNA): TGTGCCAGCAGTTTCTATTCCGGGAAGCTGTTTTTT. Translated, it gives CASSFYSGKLFF. The whole variable domain, remainder taken from reference TRBV28 and TRBJ2-2, is DVKVTQSSRYLVKRTGEKVFLECVQDMDHENMFWYRQDPGLGLRLIYFSYDVKMKEKGDIPEGYSVSREKKERFSLILESASTNQTSMYLCASSFYSGKLFFGEGSRLTVL.

The chain carries TRBV5-1 and TRBJ1-4, with D maybe TRBD1 (5 bases). The germline V and J ends were trimmed by 4 bases and 5 bases, with 12 bases remaining between them. CDR1 SGHRS and CDR2 YFSETQ come from the germline V gene. This CDR3 has 14 residues. CDR3 bases: TGCGCCAGCAGCCTCCGGGACCAAAATGAAAAACTGTTTTTT. Protein product: CASSLRDQNEKLFF. The variable domain in full, completed from reference TRBV5-1 and TRBJ1-4, reads KAGVTQTPRYLIKTRGQQVTLSCSPISGHRSVSWYQQTPGQGLQFLFEYFSETQRNKGNFPGRFSGRQFSNSRSEMNVSTLELGDSALYLCASSLRDQNEKLFFGSGTQLSVL.

This clone occurred once. The chain employs TRBV19 and TRBJ2-1; no reliable D call. CDR3 length: 17 residues. V was clipped by 5 bases and J by 4 bases, with 21 bases between them. Germline-derived CDR1 and CDR2 are LNHDA and SQIVND (reference sequence). The CDR3 region is CASSADSTRLGYNEQFF. The CDR3 bases are TGTGCCAGTAGTGCCGACTCTACCCGGTTGGGATACAATGAGCAGTTCTTC.

This clone was seen only once. This chain links TRBV19 with TRBJ2-2; D ambiguous. The CDR3 sequence is 12 residues long. V lost 3 bases, J lost 9 bases, and 8 bases lay in between. Germline assignment: CDR1 LNHDA and CDR2 SQIVND (reference sequence). The CDR3 protein is CASSITSWELFF. The CDR3 DNA is TGTGCCAGTAGTATTACGTCATGGGAGCTGTTTTTT.

This clone was detected a few times. The chain has TRBV28 and TRBJ2-4; weak D call: TRBD1 (5 bases). The V end lost 3 bases, the J end lost 11 bases, and 11 bases lay between the germline ends. Germline CDR1 MDHEN, CDR2 SYDVKM. This CDR3 has 12 amino acids. CDR3 DNA sequence: TGTGCCAGCAGTTTGACACCCAGGGTTCAGTACTTC. Amino acid sequence: CASSLTPRVQYF.

This clone was counted between two and nine times. V is TRBV3-1 (or the pseudogene TRBV3-2) and J is TRBJ1-2; TRBD1 might be the D (5 bases). The V end was cut by 0 bases, the J end by 8 bases, with 10 bases between. The V gene's germline CDR1 is LGHDT and CDR2 YNNKEL (reference sequence). The CDR3 contains 13 residues. CDR3 protein: CASSQDGGSGYTF. In DNA form, the CDR3 reads TGTGCCAGCAGCCAAGATGGGGGGAGCGGCTACACCTTC.

This chain connects TRBV5-1 to TRBJ2-7; the D gene could be TRBD1 or TRBD2 (5 bases each). V was clipped by 4 bases and J by 7 bases, with 18 bases between them. Germline V gives CDR1 SGHRS, CDR2 YFSETQ. The CDR3 has 14 residues. DNA of the CDR3: TGCGCCAGCAGCCTGAGGGACGTCGTAAAGGAGCAGTACGTC. It is translated as CASSLRDVVKEQYV.

The chain has TRBV24-1 and TRBJ2-5; the match to TRBD2 covers 11 bases. The J segment lost 3 bases and the V segment lost 3 bases, leaving 5 bases of the junction unmatched. This CDR3 is built from 16 residues. Germline CDR1 is KGHDR and CDR2 is SFDVKD. The CDR3 sequence: CATSDGVLAGEETQYF. The CDR3 DNA sequence: TGTGCCACCAGTGATGGGGTACTAGCGGGGGAAGAGACCCAGTACTTC.

The chain couples TRBV29-1 to TRBJ2-1; the match to TRBD2 covers 8 bases. Germline trimming cut 5 bases from V and 11 bases from J; bases unmatched to any gene: 8. Germline CDR1 SQVTM, CDR2 ANQGSEA. This CDR3 has 12 amino acids. The CDR3 coding sequence is TGCAGCGTTACCGCAGGGACTAGTCAGCAGTTCTTC. This encodes CSVTAGTSQQFF.

The V gene is TRBV5-1, the J gene TRBJ2-2; TRBD2 is a possible D gene (6 bases). V was shortened by 0 bases and J by 5 bases, with 14 bases between the two germline ends. Per the germline V gene, CDR1 is SGHRS and CDR2 is YFSETQ. CDR3 length: 16 amino acids. CDR3 loop: CASSLDAGTDTGELFF. The CDR3 bases are TGCGCCAGCAGCTTGGACGCCGGGACTGATACCGGGGAGCTGTTTTTT.

The rearrangement links TRBV28 to TRBJ1-6; 7 bases are a match to TRBD1. The germline V gene encodes CDR1 MDHEN and CDR2 SYDVKM. With 8 bases clipped from V and 0 bases from J, the junction kept 7 bases outside the gene matches. This CDR3 contains 16 residues. Here the CDR3 DNA reads TGTGCCAGCCTCAGGGGGGGGGCCTCCTATAATTCACCCCTCCACTTT. Its protein product is CASLRGGASYNSPLHF. Supplemented by reference TRBV28 and TRBJ1-6, the full variable domain reads DVKVTQSSRYLVKRTGEKVFLECVQDMDHENMFWYRQDPGLGLRLIYFSYDVKMKEKGDIPEGYSVSREKKERFSLILESASTNQTSMYLCASLRGGASYNSPLHFGNGTRLTVT.